Sequencing of this T cell receptor beta chain was carried out in a study of radiation and T cells in renal cell carcinoma. This sample's time point: blood 2 weeks post-SBRT. The treatment: 15 Gy SBRT to primary tumor, nephrectomy 4 weeks later. Sequenced by immunoSEQ multiplex PCR; TCRdb stores in-frame clones only, minus some. The sample holds some 120,000 clones, more than 75% seen once. This CDR3 spans 12 amino acids. Between the trimmed V and J ends, which lost 6 bases and 3 bases, there was a span of 8 bases. Per the germline V gene, CDR1 is MDHEN and CDR2 is SYDVKM. Specimen: blood, collected from a patient whose treatment included radiotherapy and nephrectomy. The clonotype was recovered from a woman in her 70s with renal cell carcinoma. This chain connects TRBV28 to TRBJ1-2; D remains ambiguous. The CDR3 sequence is CASRQTDYGYTF. In nucleotides, the CDR3 is TGTGCCAGCAGGCAGACGGACTATGGCTACACCTTC.